This T cell receptor beta chain originates from a study of shared clonotypes between healthy human individuals. Study observations and caveats: What rarefaction showed was incomplete sorted-subset sequencing despite large depth. A few donors showed sharing of approximately 5% of naive CD4 clonotypes.

Germline trimming cut 3 bases from V and 6 bases from J; bases unmatched to any gene: 5. From germline, CDR1 is SGHNT and CDR2 YYREEE (reference sequence). The CDR3 extends over 13 amino acids. Naive-designated CD8 cells lacked CD45RO, were positively enriched for CCR7, and omitted terminally differentiated effector memory CD45RA+ cells. About this clone itself: What it recognizes is unknown.

Clones were read by immunoSEQ multiplex PCR, and TCRdb kept only the in-frame ones, dropping some. The top ten clones hold approximately 0.2% of a sample with hundreds of thousands of clones, approximately 96% of them seen once. This receptor was taken from a man aged 25-45 years in good health. This rearrangement joins TRBV5-4 to TRBJ2-5; 7 nucleotides agree with TRBD1. Sequencing input: naive CD8+ T cells sorted from blood. As DNA, the CDR3 is TGTGCCAGCAGCTCGGGGACAGAAAAGACCCAGTACTTC. It codes for CASSSGTEKTQYF.